Following are 6 T cell receptor beta chains from one sample sequenced in a study of T-cell reconstitution after alpha-beta-depleted transplantation in children. During its preparation, the TCRbeta library received unique molecular identifiers. Each CDR3 protein is one row after TCRdb ran MiXCR on the PCR reads. The profile covers 490,000 or so distinct CDR3 sequences, with around 12% appearing a single time and about 5.4% taken by the ten largest. The specimen was PBMCs from the stem cell graft donor, collected from the stem cell graft. These receptors came from a human donor who donated a stem cell graft to a child with combined immunodeficiency.

This clonotype was counted a few times. The V call is TRBV5-1, the J call TRBJ1-2; no clear D. The germline V gene has CDR1 SGHRS and CDR2 YFSETQ. The V gene lost 2 bases and the J gene lost 6 bases, with 17 bases spanning the gap. The CDR3 covers 15 residues. CDR3 in amino acids: CASSFVLAETNGYTF. In nucleotides, the CDR3 is TGCGCCAGCAGCTTTGTCTTGGCAGAGACTAATGGCTACACCTTC.

The chain is built from TRBV5-5 and TRBJ2-1; 8 nucleotides line up with TRBD1. Germline trimming cut 4 bases from V and 2 bases from J; bases unmatched to any gene: 8. This CDR3 spans 16 amino acids. Germline lookup yields CDR1 SGHKS and CDR2 YYEKEE (reference sequence). In DNA, the CDR3 is TGTGCCAGCAGCGCCGACAGGGGAGGCCCCTACAATGAGCAGTTCTTC. As protein: CASSADRGGPYNEQFF.

In this sample, this clonotype turned up a few times. Written as DNA, the CDR3 is TGTGCCAGCAGCTCCCTGACAGGGGAAGCTTTCTTT. This translates into CASSSLTGEAFF. The chain is built from TRBV7-8 and TRBJ1-1, with 7 bases fitting TRBD1. Germline V gene sequence: CDR1 SGHVS, CDR2 FQNEAQ. The CDR3 covers 12 residues. V shed 4 bases, J shed 8 bases, and the junction held 4 bases outside the gene matches.

This clonotype turned up a few times. The chain joins TRBV18 to TRBJ2-5; TRBD2 agrees at 8 bases. Germline lookup yields CDR1 KGHSH and CDR2 LQKENI. V dropped 1 base and J dropped 3; count of bases not matched to a gene: 4. This CDR3 has 15 residues. Here the CDR3 DNA reads TGTGCCAGCTCACCACGGGTAGCGGGAAAAGAGACCCAGTACTTC. Amino acids: CASSPRVAGKETQYF.

The chain joins TRBV20-1 to TRBJ1-1; D call uncertain. Germline V gene data show CDR1 as DFQATT and CDR2 as SNEGSKA (reference sequence). V lost 2 bases and J 4 bases, leaving 2 bases between the germline ends. The CDR3 contains 10 residues. Here the CDR3 reads CSARITEAFF. CDR3 DNA: TGCAGTGCTAGAATCACTGAAGCTTTCTTT.

This clonotype was counted a few times. The CDR3 DNA reads as TGTGCCAGCAGCGACACCATTGAGGGAAGGGCTTTCTTT. Translated, it gives CASSDTIEGRAFF. The chain employs TRBV9 and TRBJ1-1; D remains ambiguous. With 3 bases removed from V and 11 bases from J, the gap between germline ends came to 17 bases. Germline-derived CDR1 and CDR2 are SGDLS and YYNGEE. The CDR3 sequence is 13 residues long.